The sequence of this T cell receptor beta chain was determined in a study of OX40 agonist ivuxolimab in advanced cancers. Across the whole study: Treatment of patients was with ivuxolimab, an agonistic anti-OX40 (CD134) antibody. Enrollees could have had prior anti-PD-1, anti-PD-L1 or anti-CTLA-4 therapy, which around 43% had received. One hepatocellular carcinoma and a couple of cutaneous melanoma patients partially responded.

Blood was sampled at baseline, cycle 4 day 1, and cycle 7 day 1. Assay used: immunoSEQ multiplex PCR; TCRdb lists only in-frame clones, some missing. The sample holds about 73,000 clones; approximately 90% are singletons and the top ten take about 0.53%. Germline CDR1 is MNHEY and CDR2 is SVGAGI. With 4 bases clipped from V and 8 bases from J, the junction kept 9 bases outside the gene matches. The CDR3 is 14 amino acids. Sequencing was performed on CD4+ or CD8+ T cells sorted from blood, taken in a trial of the OX40 agonist ivuxolimab. The source is an adult with an advanced solid tumor such as melanoma, head and neck, liver or kidney cancer. The chain has TRBV6-5 and TRBJ1-2; TRBD1 matches at 8 bases. CDR3 in amino acids: CASSSLTGVRGYTF. In DNA form, the CDR3 reads TGTGCCAGCAGTTCCCTGACAGGGGTGAGGGGCTACACCTTC.